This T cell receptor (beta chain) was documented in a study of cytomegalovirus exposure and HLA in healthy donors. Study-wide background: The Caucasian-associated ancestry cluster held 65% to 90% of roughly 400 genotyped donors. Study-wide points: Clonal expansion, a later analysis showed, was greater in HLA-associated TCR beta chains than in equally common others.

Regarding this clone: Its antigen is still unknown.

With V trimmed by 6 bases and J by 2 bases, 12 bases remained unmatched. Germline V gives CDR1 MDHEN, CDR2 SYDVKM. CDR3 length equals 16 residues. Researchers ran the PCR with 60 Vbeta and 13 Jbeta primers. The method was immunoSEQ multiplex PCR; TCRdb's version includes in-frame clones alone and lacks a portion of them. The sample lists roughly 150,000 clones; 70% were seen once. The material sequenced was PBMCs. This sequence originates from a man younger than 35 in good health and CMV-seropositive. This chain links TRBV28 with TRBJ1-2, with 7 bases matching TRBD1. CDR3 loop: CASRPPDRAPNYGYTF. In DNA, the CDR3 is TGTGCCAGCAGGCCCCCCGACAGGGCACCCAACTATGGCTACACCTTC.